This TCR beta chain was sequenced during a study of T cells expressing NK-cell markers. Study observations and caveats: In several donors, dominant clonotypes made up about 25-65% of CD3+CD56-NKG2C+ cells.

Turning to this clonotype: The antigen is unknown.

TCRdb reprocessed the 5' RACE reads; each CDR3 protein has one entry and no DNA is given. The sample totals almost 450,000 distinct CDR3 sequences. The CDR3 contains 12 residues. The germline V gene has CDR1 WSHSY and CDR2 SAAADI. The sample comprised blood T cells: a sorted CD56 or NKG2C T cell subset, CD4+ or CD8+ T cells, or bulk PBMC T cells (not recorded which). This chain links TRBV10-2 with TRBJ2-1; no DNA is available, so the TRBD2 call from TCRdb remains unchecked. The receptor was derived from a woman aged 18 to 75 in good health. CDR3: CASSESGYEQFF.